The source of this TCR beta chain is a study of shared T cell receptors in the human thymus. V dropped 6 bases and J dropped 3; count of bases not matched to a gene: 14. This CDR3 is built from 17 residues. Germline CDR1 and CDR2: MNHEY and SMNVEV (reference sequence). The protocol was immunoSEQ multiplex PCR, while the TCRdb copy is restricted to in-frame clones and leaves out a portion. The sample has hundreds of thousands of clones; about 95% are singletons. The sequenced sample was thymocytes. The rearrangement joins TRBV27 to TRBJ2-4, with 7 bases identical to TRBD2. The clonotype comes from a human donor. In nucleotides, the CDR3 is TGTGCCAGCAGCCTTATCGGGGGAGGGCCAGGCAAAAACATTCAGTACTTC. It encodes CASSLIGGGPGKNIQYF.